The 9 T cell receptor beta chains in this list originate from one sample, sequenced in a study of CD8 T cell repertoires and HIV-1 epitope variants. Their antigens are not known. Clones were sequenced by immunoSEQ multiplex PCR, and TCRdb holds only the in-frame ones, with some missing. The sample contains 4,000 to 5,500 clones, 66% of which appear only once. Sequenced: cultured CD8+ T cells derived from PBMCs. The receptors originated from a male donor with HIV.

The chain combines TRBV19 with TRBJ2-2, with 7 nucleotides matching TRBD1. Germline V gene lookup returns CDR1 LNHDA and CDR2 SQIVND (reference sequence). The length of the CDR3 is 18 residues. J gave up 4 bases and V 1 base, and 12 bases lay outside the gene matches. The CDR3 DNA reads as TGTGCCAGTAGTATAGCCCTTGGAGAGGGGGCCTTCACCGGGGAGCTGTTTTTT. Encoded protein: CASSIALGEGAFTGELFF.

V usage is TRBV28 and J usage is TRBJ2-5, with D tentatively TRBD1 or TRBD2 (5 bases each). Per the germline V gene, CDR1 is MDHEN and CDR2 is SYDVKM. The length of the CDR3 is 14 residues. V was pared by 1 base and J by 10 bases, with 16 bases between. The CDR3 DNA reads TGTGCCAGCAGTTTATCCGGGGCCTCATGGGGCCAGTACTTC. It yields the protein CASSLSGASWGQYF.

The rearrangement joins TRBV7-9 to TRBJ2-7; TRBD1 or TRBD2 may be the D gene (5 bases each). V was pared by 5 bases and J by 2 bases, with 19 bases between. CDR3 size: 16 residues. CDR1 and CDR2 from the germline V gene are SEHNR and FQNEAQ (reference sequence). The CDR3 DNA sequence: TGTGCCAGCAGCGGAATTGGAGGACAACGAACCTACGAGCAGTACTTC. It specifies CASSGIGGQRTYEQYF.

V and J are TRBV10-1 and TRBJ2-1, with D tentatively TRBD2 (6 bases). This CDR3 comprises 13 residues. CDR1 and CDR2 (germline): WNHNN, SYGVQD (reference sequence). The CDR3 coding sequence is TGCGCGGTATGGGACTTACTGAACAATGAGCAGTTCTTC. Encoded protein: CAVWDLLNNEQFF.

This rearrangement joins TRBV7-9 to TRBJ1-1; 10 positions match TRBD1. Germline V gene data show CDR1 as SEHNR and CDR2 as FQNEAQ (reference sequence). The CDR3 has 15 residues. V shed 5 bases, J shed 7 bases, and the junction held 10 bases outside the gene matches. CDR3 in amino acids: CASSQSTGGGYEAFF. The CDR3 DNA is TGTGCCAGCAGCCAATCGACAGGGGGCGGCTATGAAGCTTTCTTT.

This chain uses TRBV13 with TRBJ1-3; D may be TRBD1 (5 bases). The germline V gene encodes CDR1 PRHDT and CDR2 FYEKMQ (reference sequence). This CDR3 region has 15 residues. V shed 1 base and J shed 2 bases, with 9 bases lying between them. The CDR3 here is CASSLAGKAGNTIYF. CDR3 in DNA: TGTGCCAGCAGCTTAGCAGGGAAGGCTGGAAACACCATATATTTT.

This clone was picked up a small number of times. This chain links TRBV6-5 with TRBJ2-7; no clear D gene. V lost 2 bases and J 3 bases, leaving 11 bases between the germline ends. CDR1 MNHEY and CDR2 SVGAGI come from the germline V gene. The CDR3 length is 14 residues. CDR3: CASSYGEPGYEQYF. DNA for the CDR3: TGTGCCAGCAGTTACGGTGAACCTGGCTACGAGCAGTACTTC.

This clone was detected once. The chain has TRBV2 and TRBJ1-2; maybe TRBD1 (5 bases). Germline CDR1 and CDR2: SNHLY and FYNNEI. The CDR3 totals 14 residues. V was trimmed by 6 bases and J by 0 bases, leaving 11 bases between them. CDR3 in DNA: TGTGCCAGCAGCCCGGACACTTCTAACTATGGCTACACCTTC. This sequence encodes CASSPDTSNYGYTF.

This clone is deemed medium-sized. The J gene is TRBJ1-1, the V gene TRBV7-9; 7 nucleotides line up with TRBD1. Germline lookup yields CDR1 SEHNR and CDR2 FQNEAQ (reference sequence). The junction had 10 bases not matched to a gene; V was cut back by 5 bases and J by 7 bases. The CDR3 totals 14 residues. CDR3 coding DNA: TGTGCCAGCAGCCTATCAGGGGGTAGCTATGAAGCTTTCTTT. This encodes CASSLSGGSYEAFF.